These 24 T cell receptor beta chains were all obtained from the same sample, sequenced in a study of tumor-infiltrating lymphocytes in primary liver carcinoma (dated by TCRdb to 2015 to 2018). Total RNA and DNA were co-extracted without cell sorting from 20-30 mg of bulk tissue using the AllPrep DNA/RNA mini kit. Sequencer: Illumina HiSeq 2500. A constant-region primer and ProtoScript II reverse transcriptase were used to reverse-transcribe TCRbeta-specific cDNA from 500 ng total RNA. Three nested multiplex PCR rounds, following a slightly modified ARM-PCR procedure, were used to build the TCRbeta libraries. The first two PCR rounds used multiplex TRBV1-TRBV30 forward primers with a Cbeta reverse primer, each for about 10 cycles. TCRdb's own reprocessing of the public reads used fastp at Q25 and MiXCR and kept productive beta chains. When rows share a CDR3 protein, they turn into one entry using the most common DNA and genes. This sample holds 95,000 to 100,000 distinct CDR3 sequences; 65% to 75% were observed only once. Approximately 12% of the sample comes from the top ten.

Sequencing used liver tumor tissue from sampling region 2. The cell subset or site label, as the study defines it: tumor region T2, inferior pole. Source of these receptors: a woman aged 60-75 years with primary liver carcinoma and hepatitis B virus infection.

As to this clonotype: One end of the junction fails to match germline, which may point to a read error. The V and J genes are TRBV11-3 and TRBJ1-5, with 7 positions matching TRBD1. Germline CDR1 and CDR2: SGHNT and YENEEA. This CDR3 spans 13 amino acids. The chain's CDR3 is CVISLGGNQPQHF. Here the CDR3 DNA reads TGTGTCATCAGCTTAGGGGGCAATCAGCCCCAGCACTTT.

A word on this clonotype: A read error may be the cause here, since a much bigger clone is one base away. The CDR3 does not end in the conserved phenylalanine or tryptophan, so this is likely a read error. The chain joins TRBV30 to TRBJ1-2; possibly TRBD1 for D (5 bases). V gave up 3 bases and J gave up 2 bases, with 13 bases separating them. This CDR3 has 14 residues. Germline lookup yields CDR1 GTSNPN and CDR2 SVGIG (reference sequence). This chain's CDR3 is CAWSRGRGNYGYTI. The DNA for the CDR3 is TGTGCCTGGAGCCGGGGAAGGGGCAACTATGGCTACACCATC.

This clonotype was seen more than once but under ten times. This sequence may be a read error, since a much larger clone differs from it by one base. The chain employs TRBV7-9 and TRBJ1-1, with unresolved D. The CDR3 totals 13 residues. Germline V gene lookup returns CDR1 SEHNR and CDR2 FQNEAQ (reference sequence). CDR3 residues: CANSLGGHTEAFF. CDR3 nucleotide sequence: TGTGCCAACAGCTTAGGAGGCCACACTGAAGCTTTCTTT.

This clonotype was recorded many times. One end of the junction varies from germline; a read error may be responsible. V and J are TRBV12-3 or TRBV12-4 and TRBJ2-1; 7 positions agree with TRBD2. The CDR3 spans 15 residues. CDR3 DNA sequence: TGTGCCAGCAGTTTAGCGCGGGAGTTAGTCAATGAGCAGCTCTTC. Protein sequence: CASSLARELVNEQLF.

A remark on this clonotype: In this CDR3 the conserved last residue, phenylalanine or tryptophan, is missing, so a read error is likely. The J gene is TRBJ2-5, the V gene TRBV6-5; D is unclear. The CDR3 has 11 residues. Germline CDR1 is MNHEY and CDR2 is SVGAGI. V dropped 6 bases and J dropped 5 bases, with 7 bases sitting between them. CDR3 coding DNA: TGTGCCAGCAGGCTTCGCGAGACCCAGTACTCC. This encodes CASRLRETQYS.

Comments on this clonotype: At one end, the junction sequence differs from germline, possibly due to a read error. The chain joins TRBV11-2 to TRBJ2-4, with 11 bases matching TRBD2. Germline assignment: CDR1 SGHAT and CDR2 FQNNGV. The CDR3 runs 18 residues. In DNA form, the CDR3 reads TGTGCAGCAGCCCGCGTAAGGATAGCGGGAGGGTTCAAAAACATCCAGTACTTC. As protein: CAAARVRIAGGFKNIQYF.

A note on this clonotype: The conserved phenylalanine or tryptophan is not found at the CDR3 terminus, so this likely reflects a read error. The rearrangement uses TRBV4-1 and TRBJ2-1; TRBD1 might be the D (5 bases). There are 15 residues in the CDR3. Germline V lookup: CDR1 MGHRA, CDR2 YSYEKL. The CDR3 DNA is TGCGCCAGTAGCCAAGATTCGGCAGGGTACCTTGGGCAGTTCCTC. It codes for CASSQDSAGYLGQFL.

A word on this clonotype: Sequence at one end of the junction differs from germline and may be a read error. The chain is built from TRBV29-1 and TRBJ2-5; either TRBD1 or TRBD2 may fit D (6 bases each). The CDR3 covers 15 residues. CDR1 is SQVTM and CDR2 is ANQGSEA in the germline V gene. For the CDR3, the DNA is TGCAGCATTGAAGGGGGGACGGGGGAACAGGAGACCCAGTACTTC. It is translated as CSIEGGTGEQETQYF.

In the case of this clonotype: Since a much larger clone is just one base distant, this may be a read error. The V gene is TRBV30, the J gene TRBJ2-7; D uncertain. The CDR3 is made up of 12 amino acids. Germline-derived CDR1 and CDR2 are GTSNPN and SVGIG (reference sequence). V lost 5 bases and J lost 3, with 11 bases in between. This chain's CDR3 is CAWGRTGYEQYF. As DNA, the CDR3 is TGTGCCTGGGGTAGGACGGGCTACGAGCAGTACTTC. Using reference TRBV30 and TRBJ2-7 for the parts outside the CDR3, the full variable domain is SQTIHQWPATLVQPVGSPLSLECTVEGTSNPNLYWYRQAAGRGLQLLFYSVGIGQISSEVPQNLSASRPQDRQFILSSKKLLLSDSGFYLCAWGRTGYEQYFGPGTRLTVT.

Of note for this clonotype: At one end the junction does not follow the germline gene, possibly because of a read error. This chain uses TRBV11-3 with TRBJ1-3; the D gene is possibly TRBD1 (6 bases). The CDR3 length is 18 residues. Germline V CDR1 and CDR2: SGHNT, YENEEA. The CDR3 here is CAISFNPWPGDSGNTIYF. The CDR3 nucleotides are TGTGCCATCAGCTTCAATCCATGGCCAGGGGATTCTGGAAACACCATATATTTT.

This clonotype occurred once. A read error may produce the germline difference seen at one junction end. The chain links TRBV11-2 to TRBJ2-3; 7 positions match TRBD2. The CDR3 totals 15 residues. The germline CDR1 and CDR2 sequences are SGHAT and FQNNGV. CDR3 bases: TGTGCCAGCAGCCCTGGACTAGTGGGCCCAGATACGCACTACTTT. It translates to CASSPGLVGPDTHYF.

A word on this clonotype: The junction and the germline gene differ at one end; a read error may be behind it. The chain is built from TRBV12-3 or TRBV12-4 and TRBJ1-1, with D uncertain. The CDR3 is 14 residues long. The CDR3 sequence is CASSLSRGRTEAFF. The CDR3 DNA is TGTGCCAGCAGTTTATCACGGGGTCGTACTGAAGCCTTCTTT.

This clonotype was counted between two and nine times. A read error may account for a junction end that differs from germline. This chain connects TRBV11-2 to TRBJ2-1; a possible D gene is TRBD2 (5 bases). The CDR3 consists of 14 residues. Germline lookup yields CDR1 SGHAT and CDR2 FQNNGV. CDR3 sequence reads: CASTPDSRYREQFF. Here the CDR3 DNA reads TGTGCCAGCACTCCTGACTCGAGGTATAGGGAGCAATTCTTC.

The gene calls are TRBV28 and TRBJ1-5; possible D gene TRBD1, 6 bases. This CDR3 has 14 amino acids. With 5 bases removed from V and 7 bases from J, the gap between germline ends came to 15 bases. Germline V gene lookup returns CDR1 MDHEN and CDR2 SYDVKM. The CDR3 coding sequence is TGTGCCAGCAGTCGGCAGGGGTTCGGGCAGCCCCAGCATTTT. It encodes CASSRQGFGQPQHF.

This sequence joins TRBV7-9 and TRBJ1-1; D is ambiguous. The germline V gene has CDR1 SEHNR and CDR2 FQNEAQ (reference sequence). This CDR3 comprises 13 residues. V lost 5 bases, J lost 4 bases, and 11 bases lay in between. The CDR3 sequence is CASSPQTGTEAFF. DNA for the CDR3: TGTGCCAGCAGCCCGCAGACGGGCACTGAAGCTTTCTTT.

The chain links TRBV4-2 to TRBJ2-6; D unclear. V lost 3 bases to trimming and J lost 7 bases, with 16 bases between them. The V gene's germline CDR1 is LGHNA and CDR2 YNFKEQ. This CDR3 is built from 16 residues. The CDR3 bases are TGTGCCAGCAGCCAGCAACGAGGCTATGGAGCCAACGTCCTGACTTTC. It encodes CASSQQRGYGANVLTF.

The chain combines TRBV5-1 with TRBJ1-2, with a tentative D call TRBD1 (6 bases). The germline gives CDR1 SGHRS, CDR2 YFSETQ. Trimming removed 0 bases at V and 12 bases at J, with 18 bases between. The CDR3 length is 14 residues. CDR3 sequence reads: CASSLARGTGGNTF. CDR3 sequence (DNA): TGCGCCAGCAGCTTGGCCAGAGGGACGGGGGGCAACACCTTC.

V is TRBV10-1 and J is TRBJ2-1; D remains ambiguous. The V gene's germline CDR1 is WNHNN and CDR2 SYGVQD (reference sequence). V lost 3 bases, J lost 6 bases, and 15 bases lay in between. CDR3 length equals 15 residues. The CDR3 coding sequence is TGCGCCAGCAGTGAATCCGGTGCAGAGCGCAATGAGCAGTTCTTC. It codes for CASSESGAERNEQFF.

On this clonotype: Germline is not matched at one junction end, which may reflect a read error. This chain links TRBV29-1 with TRBJ2-2, with TRBD1 matching 9 bases. This CDR3 is 13 amino acids long. Germline V gene sequence: CDR1 SQVTM, CDR2 ANQGSEA. The CDR3 loop reads CSSWTGETGELFF. Here the CDR3 DNA reads TGCAGCTCTTGGACAGGGGAGACCGGGGAGTTGTTTTTT.

With regard to this clonotype: One end of the junction fails to match germline, which may point to a read error. The V call is TRBV11-2, the J call TRBJ2-3; a weak D match, TRBD1 (5 bases). The CDR3 covers 16 residues. Germline loops: CDR1 SGHAT, CDR2 FQNNGV. The CDR3 DNA is TGTGCCAGCAGCTTAGCCGTACAGGCGATCACAGATAAGCAGTGTTTT. This codes for CASSLAVQAITDKQCF.

This clonotype was observed a few times. Since no conserved phenylalanine or tryptophan closes the CDR3, a read error is the likely cause. This chain uses TRBV5-1 with TRBJ1-6; D not certain. Looked up from germline, CDR1 is SGHRS and CDR2 is YFSETQ. This CDR3 contains 13 residues. The V and J ends lost 3 bases and 7 bases respectively, with 8 bases between them. The CDR3 loop reads CASSSSGNSPLHS. The CDR3 region has the DNA TGCGCCAGCAGCTCTTCGGGCAATTCACCCCTCCACTCT.

Notes on this clonotype: One base away lies a much larger clone, so this may be a sequencing read error. The CDR3, as DNA: TGCGCCAGCACAACTAGCGGGAGTGCCCACAATGAGCAGTTCTTC. Amino acids: CASTTSGSAHNEQFF. The rearrangement uses TRBV5-1 and TRBJ2-1, with 11 bases that match TRBD2. The length of the CDR3 is 15 residues. CDR1 and CDR2 (germline): SGHRS, YFSETQ. Trimming removed 6 bases from V and 5 bases from J; junction bases left unmatched: 7.

This clonotype has a handful of counts. V and J are TRBV20-1 and TRBJ2-5, with D possibly being TRBD2 (5 bases). CDR1 and CDR2 (germline): DFQATT, SNEGSKA (reference sequence). V lost 1 base and J lost 5, with 14 bases in between. The CDR3 contains 14 residues. This CDR3 reads CSARGRTGSETQYF. CDR3 DNA: TGCAGTGCTAGAGGGAGGACTGGCTCCGAGACCCAGTACTTC.

Comment on this clonotype: Its ends do not fully match the called genes, so a read error is possible. The chain's CDR3 is CACSLRPGESGEQFF. CDR3 nucleotide sequence: TGTGCCTGCAGCCTTAGGCCAGGGGAGTCGGGTGAGCAGTTCTTC. The gene calls are TRBV11-2 and TRBJ2-1; D possibly corresponds to TRBD1 (6 bases). The germline CDR1 and CDR2 sequences are SGHAT and FQNNGV. This CDR3 spans 15 amino acids.